A selection of T cell receptor beta chains follows, all from one sample in a study of T cells in localized non-small cell lung cancer. Sequenced by immunoSEQ multiplex PCR; TCRdb stores in-frame clones only, minus some. The table shows roughly 34,000 clones, with 86% occurring only once. This specimen consisted of peripheral blood, obtained before any cancer treatment. The receptor set was obtained from a male donor older than 55 with stage III lung adenocarcinoma. CDR3s include the opening cysteine and the closing phenylalanine or tryptophan. Fields, in order: J gene, CDR3 length, V gene, clone size, D gene, CDR3 protein, CDR3 DNA. A D gene is named only where the DNA matches it firmly. The size of a clone is reported for some rows only, either as once, few or many, or as a class for expanded clones.

J gene: TRBJ2-7; CDR3 length: 15; V gene: TRBV28; clone size: once; D gene: -; CDR3 protein: CASSLSLGGRDEQYF; CDR3 DNA: TGTGCCAGCAGTTTATCTTTGGGGGGGCGCGACGAGCAGTACTTC
J gene: TRBJ1-4; CDR3 length: 15; V gene: TRBV5-1; clone size: -; D gene: -; CDR3 protein: CASSLFGRGDEKLFF; CDR3 DNA: TGCGCCAGCAGCTTGTTCGGCAGGGGTGATGAAAAACTGTTTTTT
J gene: TRBJ1-5; CDR3 length: 13; V gene: TRBV29-1; clone size: -; D gene: -; CDR3 protein: CSVGSGNNQPQHF; CDR3 DNA: TGCAGCGTTGGGTCAGGGAATAATCAGCCCCAGCATTTT
J gene: TRBJ2-7; CDR3 length: 11; V gene: TRBV5-1; clone size: once; D gene: -; CDR3 protein: CASSGSYEQYF; CDR3 DNA: TGCGCCAGCAGCGGGTCCTACGAGCAGTACTTC
J gene: TRBJ1-2; CDR3 length: 16; V gene: TRBV9; clone size: -; D gene: -; CDR3 protein: CASSSSAGRVDYGYTF; CDR3 DNA: TGTGCCAGCAGCTCGAGCGCGGGGCGCGTGGACTATGGCTACACCTTC
J gene: TRBJ1-5; CDR3 length: 17; V gene: TRBV4-1; clone size: -; D gene: -; CDR3 protein: CASSLTVRRGINQPQHF; CDR3 DNA: TGCGCCAGCAGCCTCACGGTGCGAAGGGGTATCAATCAGCCCCAGCATTTT
J gene: TRBJ1-1; CDR3 length: 16; V gene: TRBV5-6; clone size: -; D gene: TRBD1; CDR3 protein: CASSLAGQGRNTEAFF; CDR3 DNA: TGTGCCAGCAGCTTGGCCGGACAGGGAAGGAACACTGAAGCTTTCTTT
J gene: TRBJ2-7; CDR3 length: 16; V gene: TRBV4-1; clone size: -; D gene: TRBD2; CDR3 protein: CASSPPGTSGVYEQYF; CDR3 DNA: TGCGCCAGCAGCCCGCCCGGGACTAGCGGGGTTTACGAGCAGTACTTC
J gene: TRBJ1-3; CDR3 length: 15; V gene: TRBV2; clone size: -; D gene: TRBD1; CDR3 protein: CASSVGQASGNTIYF; CDR3 DNA: TGTGCCAGCAGTGTAGGACAGGCCTCTGGAAACACCATATATTTT
J gene: TRBJ2-7; CDR3 length: 13; V gene: TRBV6-5; clone size: -; D gene: -; CDR3 protein: CASIGTAGYEQYF; CDR3 DNA: TGTGCCAGCATTGGGACTGCTGGCTACGAGCAGTACTTC
J gene: TRBJ2-7; CDR3 length: 12; V gene: TRBV12-5; clone size: -; D gene: -; CDR3 protein: CASGLDGYEQYF; CDR3 DNA: TGTGCTAGTGGTTTGGACGGATACGAGCAGTACTTC
J gene: TRBJ2-3; CDR3 length: 15; V gene: TRBV5-1; clone size: -; D gene: TRBD2; CDR3 protein: CASSLGTSGGDTQYF; CDR3 DNA: TGCGCCAGCAGCCTCGGGACTAGCGGGGGGGATACGCAGTATTTT
J gene: TRBJ1-5; CDR3 length: 17; V gene: TRBV15; clone size: few; D gene: -; CDR3 protein: CATSREKVTAANQPQHF; CDR3 DNA: TGTGCCACCAGCAGAGAGAAGGTAACAGCGGCCAATCAGCCCCAGCATTTT
J gene: TRBJ2-7; CDR3 length: 11; V gene: TRBV5-4; clone size: -; D gene: -; CDR3 protein: CASSYQYEQYF; CDR3 DNA: TGTGCCAGCAGCTATCAGTACGAGCAGTACTTC
J gene: TRBJ2-7; CDR3 length: 15; V gene: TRBV18; clone size: -; D gene: -; CDR3 protein: CASSPGNRGGYEQYF; CDR3 DNA: TGTGCCAGCTCACCTGGGAACAGGGGAGGCTACGAGCAGTACTTC
J gene: TRBJ2-2; CDR3 length: 16; V gene: TRBV7-8; clone size: -; D gene: -; CDR3 protein: CASSSTSRGATGELFF; CDR3 DNA: TGTGCCAGCAGCTCCACTAGCCGAGGGGCCACCGGGGAGCTGTTTTTT
J gene: TRBJ2-2; CDR3 length: 12; V gene: TRBV5-4; clone size: -; D gene: -; CDR3 protein: CASSLTAGELFF; CDR3 DNA: TGTGCCAGCAGCTTAACAGCCGGGGAGCTGTTTTTT
J gene: TRBJ1-1; CDR3 length: 16; V gene: TRBV9; clone size: -; D gene: TRBD1; CDR3 protein: CASSADPGQGGTEAFF; CDR3 DNA: TGTGCCAGCAGCGCAGATCCGGGACAGGGGGGCACTGAAGCTTTCTTT
J gene: TRBJ2-1; CDR3 length: 15; V gene: TRBV30; clone size: -; D gene: -; CDR3 protein: CAWSVGSGSYNEQFF; CDR3 DNA: TGTGCCTGGAGCGTCGGGTCAGGCTCCTACAATGAGCAGTTCTTC
J gene: TRBJ1-4; CDR3 length: 16; V gene: TRBV19; clone size: -; D gene: TRBD1; CDR3 protein: CASSPPTGRMNEKLFF; CDR3 DNA: TGTGCCAGTAGTCCACCGACAGGGAGGATGAATGAAAAACTGTTTTTT
J gene: TRBJ2-1; CDR3 length: 14; V gene: TRBV6-5; clone size: once; D gene: TRBD2; CDR3 protein: CASSGGGLRNEQFF; CDR3 DNA: TGTGCCAGCTCCGGGGGGGGGCTTCGCAATGAGCAGTTCTTC
J gene: TRBJ1-5; CDR3 length: 15; V gene: TRBV4-2; clone size: -; D gene: -; CDR3 protein: CASSQEGDGNQPQHF; CDR3 DNA: TGTGCCAGCAGCCAAGAGGGGGATGGCAATCAGCCCCAGCATTTT
J gene: TRBJ1-6; CDR3 length: 14; V gene: TRBV7-2; clone size: -; D gene: -; CDR3 protein: CASSSTSLGSPLHF; CDR3 DNA: TGTGCCAGCAGTTCGACTTCCTTGGGGTCACCCCTCCACTTT
J gene: TRBJ2-3; CDR3 length: 18; V gene: TRBV15; clone size: -; D gene: -; CDR3 protein: CATSSNYVGAGSTDTQYF; CDR3 DNA: TGTGCCACCAGCAGCAATTACGTCGGGGCAGGATCCACAGATACGCAGTATTTT
J gene: TRBJ2-2; CDR3 length: 15; V gene: TRBV30; clone size: -; D gene: -; CDR3 protein: CAWTLGATNTGELFF; CDR3 DNA: TGTGCCTGGACGTTAGGGGCCACGAACACCGGGGAGCTGTTTTTT
J gene: TRBJ2-1; CDR3 length: 16; V gene: TRBV2; clone size: -; D gene: TRBD2; CDR3 protein: CASTALERGTYNEQFF; CDR3 DNA: TGTGCCAGCACCGCTTTGGAGCGGGGGACCTACAATGAGCAGTTCTTC
J gene: TRBJ1-2; CDR3 length: 14; V gene: TRBV18; clone size: -; D gene: -; CDR3 protein: CASSPLGTPDFYTF; CDR3 DNA: TGTGCCAGCTCACCACTCGGGACTCCAGATTTCTACACCTTC
J gene: TRBJ2-1; CDR3 length: 16; V gene: TRBV9; clone size: -; D gene: TRBD1; CDR3 protein: CASSVDGTGVYNEQFF; CDR3 DNA: TGTGCCAGCAGCGTAGACGGGACAGGGGTCTACAATGAGCAGTTCTTC
J gene: TRBJ1-5; CDR3 length: 15; V gene: TRBV16; clone size: -; D gene: -; CDR3 protein: CASSQSGQGNQPQHF; CDR3 DNA: TGTGCCAGCAGCCAATCGGGGCAGGGAAATCAGCCCCAGCATTTT
J gene: TRBJ1-4; CDR3 length: 14; V gene: TRBV7-7; clone size: -; D gene: -; CDR3 protein: CASSADSCNEKLFF; CDR3 DNA: TGTGCCAGCAGCGCCGACAGCTGTAATGAAAAACTGTTTTTT
J gene: TRBJ1-4; CDR3 length: 16; V gene: TRBV28; clone size: -; D gene: TRBD1; CDR3 protein: CASSPTGVIPNEKLFF; CDR3 DNA: TGTGCCAGCAGTCCCACAGGGGTAATCCCTAATGAAAAACTGTTTTTT
J gene: TRBJ2-7; CDR3 length: 15; V gene: TRBV6-5; clone size: -; D gene: -; CDR3 protein: CASSYRTGAPYEQYF; CDR3 DNA: TGTGCCAGCAGTTACCGAACAGGTGCGCCCTACGAGCAGTACTTC
J gene: TRBJ2-1; CDR3 length: 15; V gene: TRBV6-4; clone size: once; D gene: -; CDR3 protein: CASSADWSSYNEQFF; CDR3 DNA: TGTGCCAGCAGTGCCGATTGGAGCTCCTACAATGAGCAGTTCTTC
J gene: TRBJ2-5; CDR3 length: 11; V gene: TRBV7-2; clone size: -; D gene: -; CDR3 protein: CASSLTETQYF; CDR3 DNA: TGTGCCAGCAGCTTAACAGAGACCCAGTACTTC
J gene: TRBJ1-2; CDR3 length: 15; V gene: TRBV5-1; clone size: -; D gene: TRBD1; CDR3 protein: CASSPGDRINYGYTF; CDR3 DNA: TGCGCCAGCAGCCCGGGGGACAGGATTAACTATGGCTACACCTTC
J gene: TRBJ1-1; CDR3 length: 13; V gene: TRBV7-6; clone size: once; D gene: -; CDR3 protein: CASSPQENTEAFF; CDR3 DNA: TGTGCCAGCAGCCCCCAGGAGAACACTGAAGCTTTCTTT
J gene: TRBJ1-5; CDR3 length: 15; V gene: TRBV5-5; clone size: -; D gene: -; CDR3 protein: CASSVGTTSNQPQHF; CDR3 DNA: TGTGCCAGCAGCGTGGGGACAACTAGCAATCAGCCCCAGCATTTT
J gene: TRBJ2-1; CDR3 length: 16; V gene: TRBV14; clone size: -; D gene: TRBD2; CDR3 protein: CASSLWTSASYNEQFF; CDR3 DNA: TGTGCCAGCAGCCTATGGACTAGCGCGTCCTACAATGAGCAGTTCTTC
J gene: TRBJ2-3; CDR3 length: 13; V gene: TRBV27; clone size: -; D gene: -; CDR3 protein: CASSLGGRDTQYF; CDR3 DNA: TGTGCCAGCAGTTTGGGGGGCCGGGATACGCAGTATTTT
J gene: TRBJ1-1; CDR3 length: 15; V gene: TRBV5-1; clone size: -; D gene: -; CDR3 protein: CASSRGGAGGTEAFF; CDR3 DNA: TGCGCCAGCAGCCGAGGGGGGGCCGGGGGCACTGAAGCTTTCTTT
J gene: TRBJ2-3; CDR3 length: 15; V gene: TRBV19; clone size: -; D gene: TRBD2; CDR3 protein: CASSLGLAGRDTQYF; CDR3 DNA: TGTGCCAGTAGTCTGGGACTAGCGGGGAGAGATACGCAGTATTTT
J gene: TRBJ2-5; CDR3 length: 14; V gene: TRBV4-2; clone size: once; D gene: TRBD2; CDR3 protein: CASSPSGLAETQYF; CDR3 DNA: TGTGCCAGCAGCCCTTCTGGACTAGCAGAGACCCAGTACTTC